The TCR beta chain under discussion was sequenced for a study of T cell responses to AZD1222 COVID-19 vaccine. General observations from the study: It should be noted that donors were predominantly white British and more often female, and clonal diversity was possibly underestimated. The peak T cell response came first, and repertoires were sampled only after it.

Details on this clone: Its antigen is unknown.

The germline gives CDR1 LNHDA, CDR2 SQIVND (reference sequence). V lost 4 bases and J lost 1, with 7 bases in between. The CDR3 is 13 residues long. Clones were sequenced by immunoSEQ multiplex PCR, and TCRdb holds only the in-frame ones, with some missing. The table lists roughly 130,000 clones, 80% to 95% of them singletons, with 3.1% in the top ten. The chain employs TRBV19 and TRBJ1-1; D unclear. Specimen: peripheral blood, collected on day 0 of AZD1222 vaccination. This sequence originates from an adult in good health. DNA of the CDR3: TGTGCCAGTAGTACTACAGCGAACACTGAAGCTTTCTTT. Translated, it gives CASSTTANTEAFF.